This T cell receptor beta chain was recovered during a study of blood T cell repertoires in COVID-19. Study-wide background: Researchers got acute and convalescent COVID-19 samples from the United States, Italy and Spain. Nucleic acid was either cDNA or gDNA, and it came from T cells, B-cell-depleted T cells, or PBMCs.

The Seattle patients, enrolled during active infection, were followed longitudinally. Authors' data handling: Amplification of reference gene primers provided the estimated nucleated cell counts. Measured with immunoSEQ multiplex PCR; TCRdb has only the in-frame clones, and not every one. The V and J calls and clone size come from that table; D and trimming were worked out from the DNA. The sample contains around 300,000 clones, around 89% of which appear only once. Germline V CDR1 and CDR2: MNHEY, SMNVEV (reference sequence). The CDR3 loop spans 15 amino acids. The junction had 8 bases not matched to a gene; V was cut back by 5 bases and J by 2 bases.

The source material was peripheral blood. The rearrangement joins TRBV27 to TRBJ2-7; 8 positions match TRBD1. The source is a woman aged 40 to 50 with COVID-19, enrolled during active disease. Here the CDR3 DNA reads TGTGCCAGCAGTCCATACGGACAGGGACCCTACGAGCAGTACTTC. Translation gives CASSPYGQGPYEQYF.